These T cell receptor beta chains were read from a single sample in a study of blood T cells in healthy people across ages. TCRdb re-analysed the 5' RACE reads in MiXCR, keeping a single row per CDR3 protein. The sample holds 650,000 to 1,000,000 distinct CDR3 sequences, more than 35% seen once. The sample was blood. All receptors come from a man older than 75 in good health. Each CDR3 is given with its conserved first and last residue. D genes are given only for firm matches. Where a row states a size, it is once, few, many or the class of an expanded clone; other rows omit it.

D,J,size,V,CDR3,DNA
TRBD2,TRBJ2-3,NA,TRBV29-1,CSVVLAGFTGTQYF,TGCAGCGTTGTGTTAGCGGGATTCACAGGTACGCAGTATTTT
NA,TRBJ1-2,few,TRBV2,CASSDDRRIYGYTF,TGTGCCAGCAGTGACGACAGGCGTATCTATGGCTACACCTTC
TRBD2,TRBJ2-7,many,TRBV2,CASSERASGSYEQYF,TGTGCCAGCAGTGAACGTGCTAGCGGGAGTTACGAGCAGTACTTC
TRBD1,TRBJ1-5,many,TRBV9,CASSQTTGEGQPQHF,TGTGCCAGCAGCCAAACGACAGGGGAAGGTCAGCCCCAGCATTTT
NA,TRBJ1-4,NA,TRBV4-1,CASSQEYATNEKLFF,TGCGCCAGCAGCCAAGAGTATGCAACTAATGAAAAACTGTTTTTT
NA,TRBJ1-4,NA,TRBV4-3,CAGSQDLGGAGYEKLFF,TGCGCCGGCAGCCAAGATCTCGGCGGGGCAGGTTATGAAAAACTGTTTTTT
NA,TRBJ2-6,few,TRBV7-3,CASRSGYSGANVLTF,TGTGCCAGCAGATCCGGGTATTCTGGGGCCAACGTCCTGACTTTC
NA,TRBJ2-5,few,TRBV7-2,CASSRGVDRRVGEQYF,TGTGCCAGCAGCCGCGGGGTGGACAGGCGGGTGGGTGAGCAGTACTTC
TRBD1,TRBJ2-1,NA,TRBV5-6,CASSKGQSYKEQFF,TGTGCCAGCAGCAAGGGACAGTCCTACAAGGAGCAGTTCTTC
NA,TRBJ2-5,NA,TRBV2,CASEVGKGYQETQYF,TGTGCCAGCGAGGTGGGGAAAGGGTACCAAGAGACCCAGTACTTC
TRBD2,TRBJ2-3,NA,TRBV20-1,CSAARTSGRTDTQYF,TGCAGTGCTGCAAGGACTAGCGGGAGGACAGATACGCAGTATTTT
NA,TRBJ2-7,few,TRBV21-1,CASSKIRPSSYNEQYF,TGTGCCAGCAGCAAAATTAGGCCTAGCTCCTACAATGAGCAGTACTTC
NA,TRBJ2-1,NA,TRBV2,CASSRETRPADEQFF,TGTGCCAGCAGTCGCGAGACTAGACCGGCTGATGAGCAGTTCTTC
TRBD2,TRBJ2-2,NA,TRBV29-1,CSVEVNSGGYTGELFF,TGCAGCGTTGAAGTGAATAGCGGGGGTTACACCGGGGAGCTGTTTTTT
TRBD2,TRBJ2-1,NA,TRBV5-1,CASSFRLAGGPVEQFF,TGCGCCAGCAGCTTTAGACTAGCGGGAGGGCCGGTTGAGCAGTTCTTC
TRBD2,TRBJ2-3,NA,TRBV20-1,CSARGTSGDDTQYF,TGCAGTGCTAGAGGGACTAGCGGAGACGATACGCAGTATTTT
NA,TRBJ2-1,NA,TRBV7-2,CASSPGGQKYNEQFF,TGTGCCAGCAGCCCGGGGGGACAGAAATACAATGAGCAGTTCTTC
NA,TRBJ1-2,few,TRBV28,CASSISGRTYGYTF,TGTGCCAGCAGTATATCCGGACGGACCTATGGCTACACCTTC
NA,TRBJ2-5,NA,TRBV5-5,CASSLVLGGQEAQYF,TGTGCCAGCAGCTTGGTGCTGGGGGGCCAAGAGGCCCAGTACTTC
NA,TRBJ2-2,NA,TRBV12-3/TRBV12-4,CASGQQLGTGELFF,TGTGCCAGCGGGCAACAACTGGGCACCGGGGAGCTGTTTTTT
NA,TRBJ2-7,NA,TRBV7-2,CASSLGPESYEQYF,TGTGCCAGCAGCTTAGGACCGGAGTCCTACGAGCAGTACTTC
TRBD1,TRBJ2-3,NA,TRBV5-1,CASSFSKGQPLTDTQYF,TGCGCCAGCAGCTTCAGTAAGGGACAGCCACTCACAGATACGCAGTATTTT
TRBD2,TRBJ2-2,NA,TRBV7-6,CASSLGFQREVPGELFF,TGTGCCAGCAGCTTAGGTTTCCAGCGGGAGGTCCCCGGGGAGCTGTTTTTT
NA,TRBJ2-5,few,TRBV4-3,CASSPQGGYQETQYF,TGCGCCAGCAGCCCGCAAGGGGGGTACCAAGAGACCCAGTACTTC